A single sample is the source of the 11 T cell receptor beta chains below, sequenced in a study of cytomegalovirus exposure and HLA in healthy donors (dated by TCRdb to 2015 to 2018). Receptor amplification or capture employed the immunoSEQ multiplex PCR assay. TCRdb provides this immuneACCESS table in a form limited to in-frame rearrangements. Some clones are lacking; in checked studies, under half of them reflect an unresolved V gene, and why the rest are absent is not known. This sample comprises hundreds of thousands of clones, 75% to 90% of them detected only once. The ten largest clonotypes hold roughly 0.83% of the sample. Sequences were obtained from PBMCs. The receptors here all came from a woman aged 18-35 years in good health and CMV-seronegative.

The V call is TRBV18, the J call TRBJ2-2; 10 positions agree with TRBD1. Germline-derived CDR1 and CDR2 are KGHSH and LQKENI. The CDR3 consists of 16 residues. The J segment lost 7 bases and the V segment lost 3 bases, leaving 8 bases of the junction unmatched. The CDR3 sequence is CASSPPTGGFGGELFF. For the CDR3, the DNA is TGTGCCAGCTCACCCCCGACAGGGGGCTTCGGCGGGGAGCTGTTTTTT.

The genes are TRBV4-2 and TRBJ1-4, with D perhaps TRBD1 (5 bases). The V gene lost 1 base and the J gene lost 5 bases, with 20 bases spanning the gap. The CDR3 spans 18 residues. Germline V lookup: CDR1 LGHNA, CDR2 YNFKEQ. The CDR3 DNA follows: TGTGCCAGCAGCCAAGCCCTACTGAGGGGCGGGGGGAATGAAAAACTGTTTTTT. Protein: CASSQALLRGGGNEKLFF.

The chain recombines TRBV6-1 with TRBJ1-2; D is unclear. Germline CDR1 MNHNS, CDR2 SASEGT. CDR3 size: 12 residues. V was shortened by 6 bases and J by 8 bases, with 13 bases between the two germline ends. Here the CDR3 DNA reads TGTGCCAGCAGGGATGGATCGGGGGGCTACACCTTC. This translates into CASRDGSGGYTF.

The V call is TRBV5-1, the J call TRBJ2-5; 8 nucleotides line up with TRBD1. In germline, CDR1 is SGHRS, CDR2 YFSETQ. Losses at the gene ends were 4 bases for V and 4 bases for J; bases not matched to a gene: 9. CDR3 size: 15 residues. The CDR3 nucleotides read TGCGCCAGCAGCGACGGACAGGGCCCAGGAGAGACCCAGTACTTC. Translating it yields CASSDGQGPGETQYF.

In this sample, this clone turned up once. V gene TRBV15 combines with J gene TRBJ2-1; 12 bases are a match to TRBD2. J lost 2 bases, V lost 3 bases, and 5 bases had no gene match. CDR3 length: 17 residues. Per germline, CDR1 LNHNV and CDR2 YYDKDF (reference sequence). The CDR3 loop reads CATSSHPSGRAYNEQFF. CDR3 sequence (DNA): TGTGCCACCAGCAGTCACCCTAGCGGGAGGGCCTACAATGAGCAGTTCTTC.

This chain uses TRBV28 with TRBJ1-1, with 7 bases identical to TRBD1. Per germline, CDR1 MDHEN and CDR2 SYDVKM. The CDR3 runs to 14 residues. V trimming: 2 bases; J trimming: 4 bases; junction bases outside the gene matches: 4. CDR3 sequence: CASSLLTGSTEAFF. For the CDR3, the DNA is TGTGCCAGCAGTTTACTGACAGGGAGCACTGAAGCTTTCTTT.

The chain carries TRBV5-1 and TRBJ2-5, with D tentatively TRBD1 (6 bases). Trimming pared 0 bases from V and 6 bases from J, leaving 9 bases between. The CDR3 consists of 13 residues. CDR1 SGHRS and CDR2 YFSETQ come from the germline V gene. The CDR3 spells CASSLEGVKTQYF. The CDR3 nucleotides read TGCGCCAGCAGCTTGGAGGGGGTTAAGACCCAGTACTTC.

Regarding this clone: Other DNA sequences in the same sample also yield this CDR3. The chain is built from TRBV6-5 and TRBJ2-7; D perhaps matches TRBD2 (6 bases). The CDR3 is 15 residues long. In germline, CDR1 is MNHEY, CDR2 SVGAGI. V gave up 0 bases and J gave up 0 bases, with 9 bases separating them. Written as DNA, the CDR3 is TGTGCCAGCAGTTACTCAGGGACTGGCTCCTACGAGCAGTACTTC. Amino acids: CASSYSGTGSYEQYF.

The chain employs TRBV7-6 and TRBJ2-1, with 10 bases matching TRBD1. Per germline, CDR1 SGHVS and CDR2 FNYEAQ. The V segment lost 3 bases and the J segment 7 bases; nucleotides outside the gene matches: 6. The CDR3 contains 15 residues. CDR3 coding DNA: TGTGCCAGCAGCTTGACAGGGGGCGCGGTAAATGAGCAGTTCTTC. Its protein is CASSLTGGAVNEQFF.

The rearrangement links TRBV2 to TRBJ1-2; tentatively, D is TRBD1 (5 bases). Germline V lookup: CDR1 SNHLY, CDR2 FYNNEI. This CDR3 comprises 15 residues. The V end lost 3 bases, the J end lost 0 bases, and 11 bases lay between the germline ends. The CDR3, as DNA: TGTGCCAGCAGTGATGGGGGGGGAGCTAACTATGGCTACACCTTC. The encoded protein is CASSDGGGANYGYTF.

The chain uses TRBV29-1 and TRBJ2-7; D is unresolved. V was clipped by 1 base and J by 2 bases, with 3 bases between them. The CDR3 runs 11 residues. Germline V gene sequence: CDR1 SQVTM, CDR2 ANQGSEA. CDR3 protein: CSVEVAYEQYF. CDR3 nucleotides: TGCAGCGTTGAAGTCGCCTACGAGCAGTACTTC.